This T cell receptor beta chain originates from a study of identical twins. General study findings and limits: Among out-of-frame alpha sequences shared by twins, low generation probability occurred in excess.

cDNA carried unique molecular identifiers, and a universal primer site was added by template switching. One entry per CDR3 protein results from TCRdb running MiXCR on the 5' RACE reads. The sample includes 500,000 or so distinct CDR3 sequences, roughly 21% of them seen just once. V was pared by 3 bases and J by 4 bases, with 4 bases of the junction left unmatched. Germline V CDR1 and CDR2: MNHEY, SMNVEV (reference sequence). This CDR3 has 14 amino acids. Regarding this clonotype: Its antigen is not known.

This sample was shared with a second study, whose subject was T cells expressing NK-cell markers. That work contributes: As a fraction of CD8+ T cells, dominant NKG2C+ clonotypes reached about 1.0-7.5% in 5 or 6 donors.

The sample consisted of CD4+ T cells sorted from blood. This clonotype was sampled from a woman between 18 and 30 years old in good health. J is TRBJ1-1 and V is TRBV27; 8 nucleotides line up with TRBD1. CDR3 nucleotide sequence: TGTGCCAGCAGTTTGTGGGACAGGAGCACTGAAGCTTTCTTT. It is translated as CASSLWDRSTEAFF.